The next 9 T cell receptor beta chains were all read from a single sample in a study of T-cell reconstitution after alpha-beta-depleted transplantation in children. Unique molecular identifiers tagged the TCRbeta library. A single record per CDR3 protein comes from TCRdb applying MiXCR to the PCR reads. The profile shows 500,000 or so distinct CDR3 sequences, about an eighth of them singletons. This sample comprised PBMCs, mostly from graft donor cells, obtained 180 days after TCRalphabeta/CD19-depleted stem cell transplant. These receptor sequences come from a female patient younger than 10 who had a stem cell transplant for aplastic anemia, so the T cells may come from the graft donor.

V usage is TRBV29-1 and J usage is TRBJ2-4; TRBD2 matches at 11 bases. Germline V CDR1 and CDR2: SQVTM, ANQGSEA. This CDR3 has 14 amino acids. The V gene end was trimmed by 6 bases and the J gene end by 9 bases; junction bases not matched to a gene: 10. This CDR3 is CSVAGTSGLSIQYF. As DNA, the CDR3 is TGCAGCGTCGCCGGGACTAGCGGTCTAAGCATTCAGTACTTC.

This chain links TRBV20-1 with TRBJ2-1, with a possible D match to TRBD2 (6 bases). The V gene's germline CDR1 is DFQATT and CDR2 SNEGSKA (reference sequence). Trimming took 2 bases from V and 5 from J, leaving 16 bases between them. The CDR3 totals 15 residues. Written as DNA, the CDR3 is TGCAGTGCTAGACCCCGGATGGGACTTCACAATGAGCAGTTCTTC. Amino acids: CSARPRMGLHNEQFF.

V is TRBV6-5 and J is TRBJ2-7, with D perhaps TRBD1 or TRBD2 (5 bases each). V was trimmed by 2 bases and J by 6 bases, leaving 14 bases between them. Germline V gene data show CDR1 as MNHEY and CDR2 as SVGAGI. The CDR3 contains 14 residues. CDR3 amino acids: CASSYGTGLGEQYV. CDR3 sequence (DNA): TGTGCCAGCAGTTACGGGACGGGGCTGGGCGAGCAGTACGTC.

This clonotype has more than one count but fewer than ten. The chain uses TRBV20-1 and TRBJ1-2, with unresolved D. V was shortened by 3 bases and J by 3 bases, with 11 bases between the two germline ends. The CDR3 is 13 residues long. Germline V gene lookup returns CDR1 DFQATT and CDR2 SNEGSKA (reference sequence). CDR3 residues: CSARHLLDYGYTF. CDR3 sequence (DNA): TGCAGTGCTAGGCACCTGCTCGACTATGGCTACACCTTC.

This clonotype was picked up a small number of times. The V gene is TRBV29-1, the J gene TRBJ1-1, with D perhaps matching TRBD1 (5 bases). Deletions cut 6 bases from V and 5 bases from J, with 19 bases between. CDR1 and CDR2 (germline): SQVTM, ANQGSEA. CDR3 length equals 14 residues. The CDR3, as DNA: TGCAGCGTAACCCGGGGGGACCTGTGGACTGAAGCTTTCTTT. Its translation: CSVTRGDLWTEAFF.

J is TRBJ1-4 and V is TRBV28; perhaps TRBD1 as D (6 bases). With 10 bases removed from V and 8 bases from J, the gap between germline ends came to 14 bases. Germline V gene lookup returns CDR1 MDHEN and CDR2 SYDVKM. CDR3 length equals 12 residues. In DNA, the CDR3 is TGTGCCACCAAATGGGGGGCCGAAAAACTGTTTTTT. Its protein is CATKWGAEKLFF.

In this sample, this clonotype turned up a few times. V and J are TRBV15 and TRBJ2-5; the D is unclear. The germline V and J ends were trimmed by 0 bases and 1 base, with 9 bases remaining between them. Germline values: CDR1 LNHNV, CDR2 YYDKDF (reference sequence). The CDR3 spans 15 residues. In DNA, the CDR3 is TGTGCCACCAGCAGAGACGTCGCACGCCAAGAGACCCAGTACTTC. It yields the protein CATSRDVARQETQYF.

The chain couples TRBV6-5 to TRBJ2-3; 12 bases match TRBD1. Germline CDR1 is MNHEY and CDR2 is SVGAGI. CDR3 size: 19 residues. With 2 bases clipped from V and 0 bases from J, the junction kept 9 bases outside the gene matches. This CDR3 reads CASSYRIPGQGASTDTQYF. The CDR3 DNA sequence: TGTGCCAGCAGTTACCGTATACCGGGACAGGGGGCCAGCACAGATACGCAGTATTTT.

Many counts were recorded for this clonotype. This CDR3 reads CASSPLPGGETQYF. In nucleotides, the CDR3 is TGTGCCAGCTCACCACTGCCAGGCGGGGAGACCCAGTACTTC. The rearrangement links TRBV18 to TRBJ2-5; TRBD2 might be the D (5 bases). V lost 1 base and J lost 5, with 11 bases in between. This CDR3 region has 14 residues. The germline gives CDR1 KGHSH, CDR2 LQKENI.